What follows are 21 T cell receptor beta chains derived from one specimen sequenced in a study of long-term antiretroviral therapy in people with HIV. The run of the v3.0 immunoSEQ assay was at survey level. Method: immunoSEQ multiplex PCR; TCRdb's copy keeps in-frame clones and lacks some. This sample has fewer than 30,000 clones; around 80% occur once, and the top ten carry roughly a tenth. The sample in question was unsorted PBMCs, obtained about 2.7 years after starting antiretroviral therapy. These receptor sequences come from a young man with HIV.

This clone showed up just once. The V call is TRBV2, the J call TRBJ2-5, with D tentatively TRBD2 (6 bases). V was cut by 6 bases and J by 5 bases, with 10 bases left in between. The CDR3 contains 12 residues. The V gene's germline CDR1 is SNHLY and CDR2 FYNNEI. The DNA of the CDR3 is TGTGCCAGCAGGGGACTGGAGGAGACCCAGTACTTC. Protein sequence: CASRGLEETQYF.

The rearrangement links TRBV11-3 to TRBJ2-1; 15 bases fit TRBD2. The CDR3 is 17 residues long. CDR1 and CDR2 from the germline V gene are SGHNT and YENEEA. Losses at the gene ends were 4 bases for V and 1 base for J; bases not matched to a gene: 2. CDR3 region: CASSSGLAGGSYNEQFF. The CDR3 region has the DNA TGTGCCAGCAGCTCTGGACTAGCGGGAGGGTCCTACAATGAGCAGTTCTTC.

The V and J genes are TRBV4-1 and TRBJ2-2, with TRBD1 matching 12 bases. This CDR3 region has 15 residues. The germline CDR1 and CDR2 sequences are MGHRA and YSYEKL. With V trimmed by 8 bases and J by 6 bases, 7 bases remained unmatched. The CDR3 loop is CASGTGGSFAGELFF. The CDR3 nucleotides read TGCGCCAGCGGGACAGGGGGCTCGTTCGCCGGGGAGCTGTTTTTT.

The chain employs TRBV2 and TRBJ2-3, with D possibly being TRBD2 (5 bases). CDR1 and CDR2 from the germline V gene are SNHLY and FYNNEI. The CDR3 loop spans 16 amino acids. Trimming removed 7 bases from V and 0 bases from J, with 17 bases in between. The CDR3 loop reads CASTRTSMSSTDTQYF. CDR3 DNA sequence: TGTGCCAGCACCCGGACTTCGATGAGTAGCACAGATACGCAGTATTTT.

The chain employs TRBV5-5 and TRBJ1-2; D not certain. The germline gives CDR1 SGHKS, CDR2 YYEKEE (reference sequence). Trimming cost V 1 base and J 7 bases, with 17 bases left between them. The CDR3 contains 15 residues. In nucleotides, the CDR3 is TGTGCCAGCAGCTTGTCCCAACTACTCTCTGGTGGCTACACCTTC. Translating gives CASSLSQLLSGGYTF. The entire variable domain, with the rest obtained from reference TRBV5-5 and TRBJ1-2, is as follows: DAGVTQSPTHLIKTRGQQVTLRCSPISGHKSVSWYQQVLGQGPQFIFQYYEKEERGRGNFPDRFSARQFPNYSSELNVNALLLGDSALYLCASSLSQLLSGGYTFGSGTRLTVV.

The genes are TRBV5-1 and TRBJ2-7, with 10 bases matching TRBD1. The V gene end was trimmed by 3 bases and the J gene end by 3 bases; junction bases not matched to a gene: 3. CDR3 length: 14 residues. Germline values: CDR1 SGHRS, CDR2 YFSETQ. The CDR3 is CASSYRTGGYEQYF. The DNA of the CDR3 is TGCGCCAGCAGCTATAGGACAGGGGGCTACGAGCAGTACTTC.

This sequence joins TRBV5-1 and TRBJ2-5; the D gene is possibly TRBD2 (6 bases). V lost 0 bases and J lost 5, with 17 bases in between. The germline V gene encodes CDR1 SGHRS and CDR2 YFSETQ. The CDR3 sequence is 16 residues long. The DNA of the CDR3 is TGCGCCAGCAGCTTGGCCGAGACGCAAGGAGGGGAGACCCAGTACTTC. Translated, it gives CASSLAETQGGETQYF.

The V and J genes are TRBV18 and TRBJ2-5, with 8 bases fitting TRBD1. The CDR3 totals 13 residues. Germline V CDR1 and CDR2: KGHSH, LQKENI. Trimming removed 4 bases from V and 5 bases from J; junction bases left unmatched: 3. CDR3 amino acids: CASSLRGQETQYF. As DNA, the CDR3 is TGTGCCAGCTCACTCAGGGGGCAGGAGACCCAGTACTTC.

V and J are TRBV15 and TRBJ2-1; the match to TRBD2 covers 7 bases. This CDR3 region has 15 residues. J gave up 5 bases and V 1 base, and 5 bases lay outside the gene matches. Per the germline V gene, CDR1 is LNHNV and CDR2 is YYDKDF (reference sequence). CDR3 coding DNA: TGTGCCACCAGCAGAGGGGGCGGGGGAAACAATGAGCAGTTCTTC. This encodes CATSRGGGGNNEQFF.

V and J are TRBV19 and TRBJ1-6; D call uncertain. V lost 1 base to trimming and J lost 8 bases, with 18 bases between them. There are 17 residues in the CDR3. Germline V gene lookup returns CDR1 LNHDA and CDR2 SQIVND (reference sequence). The CDR3 spells CASSIVMSSNRDSPLHF. DNA for the CDR3: TGTGCCAGTAGTATAGTAATGTCGTCAAATCGGGATTCACCCCTCCACTTT.

This clone was counted between two and nine times. The rearrangement links TRBV5-5 to TRBJ1-5; a weak D match, TRBD1 (6 bases). The V end lost 4 bases, the J end lost 9 bases, and 14 bases lay between the germline ends. The CDR3 has 13 amino acids. Germline CDR1 SGHKS, CDR2 YYEKEE (reference sequence). The CDR3 DNA reads TGTGCCAGCAGCGCCGAGGGGGTTCGGCCCCAGCATTTT. Its translation: CASSAEGVRPQHF.

The chain carries TRBV29-1 and TRBJ1-1, with 9 positions matching TRBD1. The CDR3 length is 12 residues. Germline V gene data show CDR1 as SQVTM and CDR2 as ANQGSEA. The trim removed 6 bases at V and 12 bases at J, leaving 11 bases unmatched. CDR3 DNA sequence: TGCAGCGTAATCCGCCCGGGGACAGGGACTTTCTTT. Protein sequence: CSVIRPGTGTFF.

The V and J genes are TRBV5-1 and TRBJ2-3; 10 bases are shared with TRBD1. The germline V gene encodes CDR1 SGHRS and CDR2 YFSETQ. V was pared by 4 bases and J by 6 bases, with 8 bases of the junction left unmatched. This CDR3 is built from 15 residues. The CDR3 region is CASSPDRGAVDTQYF. DNA for the CDR3: TGCGCCAGCAGCCCGGACAGGGGGGCGGTCGATACGCAGTATTTT.

The chain combines TRBV18 with TRBJ2-3; D is unclear. Germline values: CDR1 KGHSH, CDR2 LQKENI. Trimming cost V 6 bases and J 7 bases, with 14 bases left between them. CDR3 length: 13 amino acids. CDR3 sequence reads: CASSGRMDYTQYF. CDR3 in DNA: TGTGCCAGCTCCGGGCGCATGGATTATACGCAGTATTTT.

This chain joins TRBV18 and TRBJ1-6; TRBD1 matches 11 bases. V shed 1 base and J 4 bases; nucleotides not matched to a gene: 3. Per the germline V gene, CDR1 is KGHSH and CDR2 is LQKENI. The CDR3 loop spans 17 amino acids. CDR3 bases: TGTGCCAGCTCACCACTGGGACAGGGGGGTTATAATTCACCCCTCCACTTT. This sequence encodes CASSPLGQGGYNSPLHF.

The rearrangement uses TRBV9 and TRBJ1-2; D ambiguous. Germline V gives CDR1 SGDLS, CDR2 YYNGEE. The CDR3 sequence is 14 residues long. Trimming pared 4 bases from V and 4 bases from J, leaving 14 bases between. In DNA, the CDR3 is TGTGCCAGCAGCCCCCGGGGATTTGGCTATGGCTACACCTTC. Translated, it gives CASSPRGFGYGYTF.

The genes are TRBV9 and TRBJ2-2, with D possibly being TRBD2 (7 bases). The V gene's germline CDR1 is SGDLS and CDR2 YYNGEE. Trimming pared 4 bases from V and 6 bases from J, leaving 16 bases between. CDR3 length: 15 residues. The CDR3 sequence: CASSPTGGAPGELFF. CDR3 DNA sequence: TGTGCCAGCAGCCCCACTGGGGGGGCTCCCGGGGAGCTGTTTTTT.

The V gene is TRBV19, the J gene TRBJ2-4, with unresolved D. V lost 0 bases, J lost 0 bases, and 9 bases lay in between. The CDR3 consists of 16 residues. Germline V gene lookup returns CDR1 LNHDA and CDR2 SQIVND (reference sequence). The CDR3 DNA reads TGTGCCAGTAGTATAGATCAATGGGGAGCCAAAAACATTCAGTACTTC. Its translation: CASSIDQWGAKNIQYF. Filled out from reference TRBV19 and TRBJ2-4, the complete variable domain reads DGGITQSPKYLFRKEGQNVTLSCEQNLNHDAMYWYRQDPGQGLRLIYYSQIVNDFQKGDIAEGYSVSREKKESFPLTVTSAQKNPTAFYLCASSIDQWGAKNIQYFGAGTRLSVL.

The chain combines TRBV11-2 with TRBJ1-1; TRBD1 is a possible D gene (5 bases). Germline lookup yields CDR1 SGHAT and CDR2 FQNNGV. The V and J ends lost 5 bases and 7 bases respectively, with 11 bases between them. The CDR3 is 12 amino acids. CDR3 bases: TGTGCCAGCAGCCGACAGAAGCGTGAAGCTTTCTTT. This codes for CASSRQKREAFF.

The J gene is TRBJ1-3, the V gene TRBV5-1; the D is unclear. V was shortened by 0 bases and J by 4 bases, with 2 bases between the two germline ends. The germline CDR1 and CDR2 sequences are SGHRS and YFSETQ. The CDR3 is 12 residues long. In DNA, the CDR3 is TGCGCCAGCAGCTTGGCGGGAAACACCATATATTTT. Translated: CASSLAGNTIYF.

The sample holds a few counts of this clone. This sequence joins TRBV27 and TRBJ2-4, with 7 bases fitting TRBD1. Per germline, CDR1 MNHEY and CDR2 SMNVEV (reference sequence). There are 15 residues in the CDR3. J was trimmed by 3 bases and V by 4 bases; bases with no gene match: 6. The CDR3 sequence is CASSSQGWGKNIQYF. The DNA of the CDR3 is TGTGCCAGCAGTTCACAGGGGTGGGGCAAAAACATTCAGTACTTC.